Listed below are T cell receptor beta chains from one sample, sequenced in a study of T cells in Graves' hyperthyroidism and ophthalmopathy. Each CDR3 protein is one row after TCRdb ran MiXCR on the multiplex PCR reads. The table lists roughly 500,000 distinct CDR3 sequences, 22% of them singletons, with about 53% in the top ten. The sample consisted of blood. These receptors originate from a woman in her 70s with Graves' ophthalmopathy. CDR3s include the opening cysteine and the closing phenylalanine or tryptophan. The D gene is left open where the match is weak. Size is omitted from some rows. Given values are once, few, many or a class for expanded clones.

CDR3,DNA,D,J,size,V
CASSQGMGGQPQHF,TGTGCCAGCAGCCAAGGTATGGGGGGGCAGCCCCAGCATTTT,NA,TRBJ1-5,few,TRBV14
CASSHLTDPHEAFF,TGCGCCAGCAGCCACCTTACAGACCCACATGAAGCTTTCTTT,NA,TRBJ1-1,NA,TRBV4-3
CASRRGPEAFF,TGTGCCAGCAGGAGAGGACCTGAAGCTTTCTTT,NA,TRBJ1-1,NA,TRBV6-1
CASSLGRLGLAYEQYF,TGTGCCAGCAGTTTAGGGCGTTTGGGACTAGCCTACGAGCAGTACTTC,TRBD2,TRBJ2-7,many,TRBV27
CASSQSSSPLHF,TGTGCCAGCAGCCAATCATCCTCACCCCTCCACTTT,NA,TRBJ1-6,NA,TRBV3-1
CASSLFSSRNGGQYF,TGTGCCAGCAGCTTGTTCAGCAGCCGAAATGGGGGGCAGTACTTC,NA,TRBJ2-7,few,TRBV11-2
CASSPVGDTQYF,TGTGCCAGCAGCCCCGTCGGGGATACGCAGTATTTT,NA,TRBJ2-3,many,TRBV18
CSGSTSGRELFF,TGCAGTGGTTCCACTTCGGGGCGGGAGCTGTTTTTT,NA,TRBJ2-2,NA,TRBV20-1
CASSPRWATGLGETQYF,TGTGCCAGCAGTCCGCGATGGGCGACAGGGCTGGGAGAGACCCAGTACTTC,TRBD1,TRBJ2-5,few,TRBV12-3/TRBV12-4
CASSADQYQETQYF,TGTGCCAGCAGTGCGGACCAGTACCAAGAGACCCAGTACTTC,NA,TRBJ2-5,few,TRBV2